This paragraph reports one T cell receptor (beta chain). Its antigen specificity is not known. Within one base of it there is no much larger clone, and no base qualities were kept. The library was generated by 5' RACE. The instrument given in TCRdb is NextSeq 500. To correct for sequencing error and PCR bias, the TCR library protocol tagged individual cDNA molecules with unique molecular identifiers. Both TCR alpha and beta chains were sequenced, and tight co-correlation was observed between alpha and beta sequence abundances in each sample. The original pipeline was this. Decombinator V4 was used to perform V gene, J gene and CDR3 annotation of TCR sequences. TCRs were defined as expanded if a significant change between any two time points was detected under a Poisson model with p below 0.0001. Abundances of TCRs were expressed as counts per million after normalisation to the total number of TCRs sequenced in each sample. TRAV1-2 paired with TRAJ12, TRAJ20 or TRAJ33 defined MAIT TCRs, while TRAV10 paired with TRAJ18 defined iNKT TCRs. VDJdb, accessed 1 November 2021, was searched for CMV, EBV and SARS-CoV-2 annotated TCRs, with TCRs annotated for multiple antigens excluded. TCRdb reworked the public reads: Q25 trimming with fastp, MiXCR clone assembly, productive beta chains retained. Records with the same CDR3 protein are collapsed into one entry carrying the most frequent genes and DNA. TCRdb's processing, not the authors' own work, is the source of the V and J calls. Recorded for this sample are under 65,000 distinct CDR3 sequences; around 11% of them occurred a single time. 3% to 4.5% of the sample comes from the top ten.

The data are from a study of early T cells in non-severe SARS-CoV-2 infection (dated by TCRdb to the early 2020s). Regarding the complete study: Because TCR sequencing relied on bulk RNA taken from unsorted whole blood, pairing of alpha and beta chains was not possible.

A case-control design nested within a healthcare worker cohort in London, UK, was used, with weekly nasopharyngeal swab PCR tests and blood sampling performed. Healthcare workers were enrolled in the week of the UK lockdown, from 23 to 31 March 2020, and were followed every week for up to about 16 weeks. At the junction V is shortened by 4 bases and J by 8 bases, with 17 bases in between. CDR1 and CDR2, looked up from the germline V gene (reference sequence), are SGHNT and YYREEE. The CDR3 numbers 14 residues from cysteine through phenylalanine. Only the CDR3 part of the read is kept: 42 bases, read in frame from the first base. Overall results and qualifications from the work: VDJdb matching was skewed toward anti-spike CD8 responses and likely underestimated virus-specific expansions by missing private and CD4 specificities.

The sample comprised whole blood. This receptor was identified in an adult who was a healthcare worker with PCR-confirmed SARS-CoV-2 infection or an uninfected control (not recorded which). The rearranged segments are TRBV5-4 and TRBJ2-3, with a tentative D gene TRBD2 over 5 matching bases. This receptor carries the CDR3 CASSLLGSGSTQYF. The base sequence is TGTGCCAGCAGCCTGTTGGGGAGCGGATCTACGCAGTATTTT.